The rows below give T cell receptor beta chains drawn from one sample of a study of blood T cell repertoires in COVID-19. The table came from immunoSEQ multiplex PCR; TCRdb's copy has only in-frame clones and leaves some out. Of about 81,000 clones in the sample, more than 75% were seen once. Specimen: peripheral blood. The source of these receptors is a woman in her 70s with acute or convalescent COVID-19. CDR3s include the opening cysteine and the closing phenylalanine or tryptophan. The D gene is left open where the match is weak.

d_gene	v_gene	j_gene	CDR3aa	CDR3nt
NA	TRBV5-8	TRBJ2-1	CASSYGTLNNEQFF	TGTGCCAGCAGTTATGGGACATTAAACAATGAGCAGTTCTTC
TRBD2	TRBV11-2	TRBJ2-3	CASSTWGLAGLTDTQYF	TGTGCCAGCAGCACCTGGGGACTAGCGGGGTTGACAGATACGCAGTATTTT
TRBD2	TRBV29-1	TRBJ2-1	CSVEGLAAYNEQFF	TGCAGCGTTGAAGGTCTAGCGGCCTACAATGAGCAGTTCTTC
TRBD1	TRBV27	TRBJ2-2	CASSLEGARTGELFF	TGTGCCAGCAGTTTAGAGGGGGCGCGGACCGGGGAGCTGTTTTTT
NA	TRBV3-1/TRBV3-2	TRBJ2-2	CASSQAWTVLAGELFF	TGTGCCAGCAGCCAAGCGTGGACAGTCCTAGCCGGGGAGCTGTTTTTT
NA	TRBV28	TRBJ1-2	CASRDTANYGYTF	TGTGCCAGCAGGGATACAGCTAACTATGGCTACACCTTC
TRBD1	TRBV7-8	TRBJ2-1	CASSLKGGAYNEQFF	TGTGCCAGCAGCTTAAAAGGGGGCGCCTACAATGAGCAGTTCTTC
NA	TRBV19	TRBJ1-5	CASSIAPEGDKNQPQHF	TGTGCCAGTAGTATAGCCCCCGAGGGGGATAAGAATCAGCCCCAGCATTTT
NA	TRBV24-1	TRBJ2-3	CATRQTGRVDTQYF	TGTGCCACCAGGCAGACAGGACGTGTAGATACGCAGTATTTT
NA	TRBV15	TRBJ2-3	CATSRGRTDTQYF	TGTGCCACCAGCAGAGGGAGGACAGATACGCAGTATTTT